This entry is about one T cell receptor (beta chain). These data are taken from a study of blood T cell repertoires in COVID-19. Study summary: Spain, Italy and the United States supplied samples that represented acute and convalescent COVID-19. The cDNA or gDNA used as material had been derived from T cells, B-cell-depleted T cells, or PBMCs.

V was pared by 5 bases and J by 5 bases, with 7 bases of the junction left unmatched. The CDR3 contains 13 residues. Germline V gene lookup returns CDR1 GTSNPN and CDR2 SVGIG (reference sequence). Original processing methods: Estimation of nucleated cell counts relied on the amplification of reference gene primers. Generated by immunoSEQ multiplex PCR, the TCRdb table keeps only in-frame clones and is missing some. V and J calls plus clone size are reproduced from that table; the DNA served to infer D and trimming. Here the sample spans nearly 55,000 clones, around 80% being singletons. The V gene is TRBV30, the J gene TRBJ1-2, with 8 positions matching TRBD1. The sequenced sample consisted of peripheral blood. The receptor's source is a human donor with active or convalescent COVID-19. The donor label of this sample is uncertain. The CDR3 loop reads CAWSLQGGYGYTF. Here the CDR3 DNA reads TGTGCCTGGTCCTTACAGGGGGGGTATGGCTACACCTTC. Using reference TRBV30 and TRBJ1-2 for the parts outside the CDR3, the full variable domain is SQTIHQWPATLVQPVGSPLSLECTVEGTSNPNLYWYRQAAGRGLQLLFYSVGIGQISSEVPQNLSASRPQDRQFILSSKKLLLSDSGFYLCAWSLQGGYGYTFGSGTRLTVV.